The next 19 T cell receptor beta chains were all read from a single sample in a study of brain metastases from non-small cell lung cancer. This table comes from immunoSEQ multiplex PCR, and its TCRdb copy is limited to in-frame clones, with some not included. The sample contains 4,000 to 5,000 clones, approximately 80% of which appear only once. The sample comprised primary lung tumor tissue. These receptors were collected from a donor over 35 with non-small cell lung cancer.

This chain connects TRBV30 to TRBJ2-5; 13 bases line up with TRBD2. With V trimmed by 0 bases and J by 5 bases, 3 bases remained unmatched. This CDR3 has 15 amino acids. From germline, CDR1 is GTSNPN and CDR2 SVGIG (reference sequence). The chain's CDR3 is CAWSVGLAGVETQYF. In nucleotides, the CDR3 is TGTGCCTGGAGTGTAGGACTAGCGGGGGTGGAGACCCAGTACTTC. Supplemented by reference TRBV30 and TRBJ2-5, the full variable domain reads SQTIHQWPATLVQPVGSPLSLECTVEGTSNPNLYWYRQAAGRGLQLLFYSVGIGQISSEVPQNLSASRPQDRQFILSSKKLLLSDSGFYLCAWSVGLAGVETQYFGPGTRLLVL.

This chain joins TRBV7-2 and TRBJ1-3; no definite D call. V lost 0 bases to trimming and J lost 1 base, with 4 bases between them. This CDR3 has 14 residues. CDR1 is SGHTA and CDR2 is FQGNSA in the germline V gene. The CDR3 nucleotides read TGTGCCAGCAGCTTAGCGAAATCTGGAAACACCATATATTTT. This codes for CASSLAKSGNTIYF.

In the case of this clone: The same CDR3 arises from other DNA sequences in this sample as well. The chain combines TRBV7-2 with TRBJ2-1, with 10 bases matching TRBD2. CDR1 and CDR2 (germline): SGHTA, FQGNSA. J lost 1 base, V lost 5 bases, and 8 bases had no gene match. The CDR3 runs to 17 residues. For the CDR3, the DNA is TGTGCCAGCAGCATTTACCTAGCGGGGGAGTCCTACAATGAGCAGTTCTTC. Translation: CASSIYLAGESYNEQFF.

This rearrangement joins TRBV7-2 to TRBJ2-2; D ambiguous. Trimming cost V 5 bases and J 1 base, with 11 bases left between them. Germline lookup yields CDR1 SGHTA and CDR2 FQGNSA. The CDR3 length is 15 residues. The CDR3 reads CASSLWAGNTGELFF. The CDR3 coding sequence is TGTGCCAGCAGCCTCTGGGCAGGGAACACCGGGGAGCTGTTTTTT.

The rearrangement links TRBV5-4 to TRBJ2-1; tentative D call: TRBD1 (5 bases). The CDR3 is 16 residues long. Germline assignment: CDR1 SGHNT and CDR2 YYREEE (reference sequence). The germline V and J ends were trimmed by 0 bases and 0 bases, with 10 bases remaining between them. CDR3 protein: CASSLAGISSYNEQFF. The CDR3, as DNA: TGTGCCAGCAGCTTGGCAGGGATCAGCTCCTACAATGAGCAGTTCTTC.

V and J are TRBV19 and TRBJ1-5, with D tentatively TRBD1 (5 bases). Germline CDR1 reads LNHDA; CDR2 reads SQIVND (reference sequence). V lost 5 bases and J lost 0, with 17 bases in between. CDR3 length: 17 amino acids. CDR3 nucleotides: TGTGCCAGTAGTCCCGAGGGGTCCTTTTATAGCAATCAGCCCCAGCATTTT. Translating gives CASSPEGSFYSNQPQHF.

This clone appeared once. The CDR3: CAAGQYNEQFF. CDR3 DNA: TGTGCCGCCGGACAGTACAATGAGCAGTTCTTC. The V call is TRBV2, the J call TRBJ2-1, with D maybe TRBD1 (6 bases). The V end lost 11 bases, the J end lost 4 bases, and 9 bases lay between the germline ends. Per germline, CDR1 SNHLY and CDR2 FYNNEI. The CDR3 is made up of 11 amino acids. The whole variable domain, filled in from reference TRBV2 and TRBJ2-1, reads EPEVTQTPSHQVTQMGQEVILRCVPISNHLYFYWYRQILGQKVEFLVSFYNNEISEKSEIFDDQFSVERPDGSNFTLKIRSTKLEDSAMYFCAAGQYNEQFFGPGTRLTVL.

V usage is TRBV5-1 and J usage is TRBJ2-2; D remains ambiguous. Germline V gene sequence: CDR1 SGHRS, CDR2 YFSETQ. Trimming shortened V by 3 bases and J by 8 bases, and 8 bases separated the two germline ends. This CDR3 is 12 amino acids long. The CDR3 nucleotides read TGCGCCAGCAGCTCAGGATGGGGGGAGCTGTTTTTT. Protein product: CASSSGWGELFF.

The chain has TRBV5-1 and TRBJ1-1; 7 bases align to TRBD1. Trimming removed 4 bases from V and 8 bases from J; junction bases left unmatched: 8. This CDR3 region has 13 residues. Germline loops: CDR1 SGHRS, CDR2 YFSETQ. CDR3 sequence: CASSPERDREAFF. CDR3 in DNA: TGCGCCAGCAGCCCCGAACGGGACAGAGAAGCTTTCTTT.

The chain joins TRBV6-5 to TRBJ2-2, with TRBD2 as a possible D gene (6 bases). This CDR3 comprises 15 residues. Trimming took 6 bases from V and 5 from J, leaving 16 bases between them. Germline loops: CDR1 MNHEY, CDR2 SVGAGI. The CDR3 loop reads CASRPTPGRTGELFF. CDR3 DNA sequence: TGTGCCAGCAGACCGACGCCTGGGAGGACCGGGGAGCTGTTTTTT.

This clone occurred once. The germline gene is not matched at one end of the junction; a read error may be the cause. CDR3 in DNA: TGCGCCAGCAGCTTTTGGCTCGCGGGCCAGCGGATGGATTATGACTACACCTTC. Its translation: CASSFWLAGQRMDYDYTF. The chain employs TRBV5-1 and TRBJ1-2; D gene unclear. This CDR3 has 18 residues. The germline V gene has CDR1 SGHRS and CDR2 YFSETQ. The full variable domain, its missing parts supplied by reference TRBV5-1 and TRBJ1-2, is KAGVTQTPRYLIKTRGQQVTLSCSPISGHRSVSWYQQTPGQGLQFLFEYFSETQRNKGNFPGRFSGRQFSNSRSEMNVSTLELGDSALYLCASSFWLAGQRMDYDYTFGSGTRLTVV.

This chain connects TRBV6-6 to TRBJ2-7; 8 positions agree with TRBD1. The CDR3 totals 14 residues. Trimming took 2 bases from V and 3 from J; bases not matched to a gene: 3. The germline gives CDR1 MNHNY, CDR2 SVGAGI (reference sequence). The CDR3 nucleotides read TGTGCCAGCAGTTACACAGGGGGGAACTACGAGCAGTACTTC. Translation: CASSYTGGNYEQYF.

This sequence joins TRBV5-4 and TRBJ1-2, with D possibly matching TRBD1 (6 bases). The V end lost 4 bases, the J end lost 5 bases, and 15 bases lay between the germline ends. This CDR3 has 14 amino acids. Germline values: CDR1 SGHNT, CDR2 YYREEE (reference sequence). In DNA form, the CDR3 reads TGTGCCAGCAGCCCAGCAGGGGCAAGGTATGGCTACACCTTC. This translates into CASSPAGARYGYTF.

The rearrangement joins TRBV7-3 to TRBJ1-1; 8 bases align to TRBD1. CDR1 and CDR2 (germline): SGHTA, FQGTGA. The junction had 7 bases not matched to a gene; V was cut back by 5 bases and J by 5 bases. This CDR3 is built from 14 residues. The CDR3 bases are TGTGCCAGCAGCAAGACAGGGGAGGGGACTGAAGCTTTCTTT. Its translation is CASSKTGEGTEAFF.

In this sample, this clone turned up once. The V and J genes are TRBV10-2 and TRBJ1-2; D is unclear. V lost 3 bases to trimming and J lost 12 bases, with 17 bases between them. This CDR3 has 13 residues. CDR1 and CDR2 (germline): WSHSY, SAAADI. The CDR3 loop is CASSDSRGILDTF. The CDR3 region has the DNA TGCGCCAGCAGTGATAGCAGAGGGATTTTGGACACCTTC.

The rearrangement links TRBV27 to TRBJ2-2; D is ambiguous. V was trimmed by 0 bases and J by 1 base, leaving 3 bases between them. CDR3 length: 14 residues. Germline CDR1 MNHEY, CDR2 SMNVEV (reference sequence). The CDR3 sequence: CASSLSRNTGELFF. CDR3 nucleotides: TGTGCCAGCAGTTTATCAAGGAACACCGGGGAGCTGTTTTTT.

This clone has just a few counts. The genes are TRBV7-9 and TRBJ2-7; no clear D gene. With 0 bases removed from V and 3 bases from J, the gap between germline ends came to 9 bases. The germline V gene encodes CDR1 SEHNR and CDR2 FQNEAQ (reference sequence). This CDR3 comprises 14 residues. As DNA, the CDR3 is TGTGCCAGCAGCTTAGCGGGCGTAAACTACGAGCAGTACTTC. It is translated as CASSLAGVNYEQYF.

This chain uses TRBV5-4 with TRBJ2-7; the D gene is possibly TRBD1 (5 bases). Germline V lookup: CDR1 SGHNT, CDR2 YYREEE (reference sequence). This CDR3 contains 15 residues. The V and J ends lost 1 base and 1 base respectively, with 12 bases between them. CDR3 coding DNA: TGTGCCAGCAGCTTGCGGACAACGGAGTCCTACGAGCAGTACTTC. Translating gives CASSLRTTESYEQYF.

This sequence joins TRBV6-5 and TRBJ1-1; D is undetermined. Germline-derived CDR1 and CDR2 are MNHEY and SVGAGI. The CDR3 is made up of 16 amino acids. The V end was cut by 0 bases, the J end by 4 bases, with 15 bases between. For the CDR3, the DNA is TGTGCCAGCAGTTACTCTCAGCTGATAGGAATCACTGAAGCTTTCTTT. It translates to CASSYSQLIGITEAFF.